The 18 T cell receptor beta chains listed next were all sequenced from one sample in a study of lymphopenia after photon versus proton radiotherapy. The repertoire was sequenced with immunoSEQ multiplex PCR; TCRdb's copy has only in-frame clones and lacks some. The sample has 15,000 to 20,000 clones, less than 90% seen once. Sample: peripheral blood, taken from a patient treated with proton-based radiotherapy. The receptors come from a woman aged 60-75 years with cholangiocarcinoma. Some clones in this sample may be carry-over from other donors' samples.

The CDR3 region has the DNA TGCGCCAGCAGCTCCACTACAGGGGGCGCGGAAGCTTTCTTT. It is translated as CASSSTTGGAEAFF. The rearrangement uses TRBV5-1 and TRBJ1-1; TRBD1 agrees at 9 bases. CDR1 and CDR2 (germline): SGHRS, YFSETQ. The CDR3 loop spans 14 amino acids. The ends lost 3 bases at V and 8 bases at J; junction bases unmatched: 8.

The gene calls are TRBV19 and TRBJ1-2, with D tentatively TRBD1 (5 bases). Trimming cost V 0 bases and J 4 bases, with 9 bases left between them. Germline lookup yields CDR1 LNHDA and CDR2 SQIVND (reference sequence). This CDR3 has 14 residues. DNA for the CDR3: TGTGCCAGTAGTATAGAGGGAAGGGGCTATGGCTACACCTTC. Translation: CASSIEGRGYGYTF.

The CDR3 reads CASRDREVSYEQYF. The CDR3 region has the DNA TGTGCCAGCAGAGATAGGGAAGTAAGCTACGAGCAGTACTTC. This chain joins TRBV11-2 and TRBJ2-7, with D unclear. This CDR3 comprises 14 residues. Germline assignment: CDR1 SGHAT and CDR2 FQNNGV. The V and J ends lost 6 bases and 3 bases respectively, with 15 bases between them. The full variable domain, with the rest looked up from reference TRBV11-2 and TRBJ2-7, is EAGVAQSPRYKIIEKRQSVAFWCNPISGHATLYWYQQILGQGPKLLIQFQNNGVVDDSQLPKDRFSAERLKGVDSTLKIQPAKLEDSAVYLCASRDREVSYEQYFGPGTRLTVT.

This chain links TRBV11-1 with TRBJ2-1; 9 nucleotides match TRBD1. Per germline, CDR1 SGHAT and CDR2 FQDESV (reference sequence). Losses at the gene ends were 5 bases for V and 3 bases for J; bases not matched to a gene: 8. The CDR3 has 16 residues. The CDR3: CASSPRTGENYNEQFF. The CDR3 coding sequence is TGTGCCAGCAGCCCCCGGACAGGGGAAAACTACAATGAGCAGTTCTTC.

The V and J genes are TRBV10-1 and TRBJ2-1; maybe TRBD2 (5 bases). Per the germline V gene, CDR1 is WNHNN and CDR2 is SYGVQD (reference sequence). Trimming stripped 3 bases from V and 0 bases from J, with 12 bases between. The CDR3 loop spans 16 amino acids. The CDR3 bases are TGCGCCAGCAGTGATGTAGCGCCGAGCTCCTACAATGAGCAGTTCTTC. Amino acid sequence: CASSDVAPSSYNEQFF.

The rearrangement joins TRBV30 to TRBJ2-7; 7 bases align to TRBD1. The ends lost 3 bases at V and 3 bases at J; junction bases unmatched: 8. CDR1 and CDR2 (germline): GTSNPN, SVGIG (reference sequence). The CDR3 sequence is 14 residues long. CDR3 residues: CAWRPGQPFYEQYF. The CDR3 region has the DNA TGTGCCTGGAGACCGGGACAGCCCTTCTACGAGCAGTACTTC.

The genes are TRBV5-5 and TRBJ2-1, with TRBD1 matching over 7 bases. V shed 3 bases and J 4 bases; nucleotides not matched to a gene: 7. CDR1 and CDR2 (germline): SGHKS, YYEKEE (reference sequence). CDR3 length: 15 amino acids. The CDR3, as DNA: TGTGCCAGCAGCTACTCGGGGACAGAATACAATGAGCAGTTCTTC. This translates into CASSYSGTEYNEQFF.

This chain uses TRBV29-1 with TRBJ2-1; D is undetermined. The CDR3 contains 12 residues. Germline V gives CDR1 SQVTM, CDR2 ANQGSEA. Between the trimmed V and J ends, which lost 7 bases and 2 bases, there was a span of 9 bases. The chain's CDR3 is CSAGWPYNEQFF. In DNA form, the CDR3 reads TGCAGCGCTGGGTGGCCCTACAATGAGCAGTTCTTC.

The chain carries TRBV27 and TRBJ2-7, with 11 bases fitting TRBD2. J gave up 4 bases and V 6 bases, and 11 bases lay outside the gene matches. This CDR3 spans 16 amino acids. From germline, CDR1 is MNHEY and CDR2 SMNVEV (reference sequence). The CDR3, as DNA: TGTGCCAGCAGATCAACTAGCGGGAGCATGGAATACGAGCAGTACTTC. Amino acid sequence: CASRSTSGSMEYEQYF.

The chain links TRBV27 to TRBJ1-5; 9 bases are shared with TRBD1. Germline CDR1 is MNHEY and CDR2 is SMNVEV (reference sequence). J gave up 5 bases and V 2 bases, and 7 bases lay outside the gene matches. The CDR3 consists of 16 residues. The CDR3 here is CASSLPGQGIHQPQHF. CDR3 nucleotide sequence: TGTGCCAGCAGTTTACCGGGACAGGGAATTCATCAGCCCCAGCATTTT.

This rearrangement joins TRBV10-1 to TRBJ2-7; TRBD2 matches 11 bases. Trimming removed 5 bases from V and 4 bases from J; junction bases left unmatched: 7. Per germline, CDR1 WNHNN and CDR2 SYGVQD (reference sequence). There are 15 residues in the CDR3. Written as DNA, the CDR3 is TGCGCCAGCAGTCCCGGGACTAGCGGCGAATACGAGCAGTACTTC. This gives the protein CASSPGTSGEYEQYF.

This sequence joins TRBV15 and TRBJ1-2; weak D call: TRBD1 (6 bases). The CDR3 totals 15 residues. The germline V gene encodes CDR1 LNHNV and CDR2 YYDKDF (reference sequence). Trimming took 5 bases from V and 4 from J, leaving 17 bases between them. The CDR3 region has the DNA TGTGCCACCAGCCGCGGACAGTCTTCGATCTATGGCTACACCTTC. Translating gives CATSRGQSSIYGYTF.

J is TRBJ2-1 and V is TRBV6-4; possible D gene TRBD1, 6 bases. Trimming pared 4 bases from V and 4 bases from J, leaving 11 bases between. The germline CDR1 and CDR2 sequences are MRHNA and SNTAGT. CDR3 size: 14 residues. The CDR3 DNA is TGTGCCAGCAGTGCAGGGGTGGGATACAATGAGCAGTTCTTC. Protein product: CASSAGVGYNEQFF.

The chain links TRBV2 to TRBJ2-3; D is possibly TRBD2 (6 bases). The CDR3 spans 15 residues. The germline V gene encodes CDR1 SNHLY and CDR2 FYNNEI. Trimming stripped 6 bases from V and 0 bases from J, with 13 bases between. The CDR3 reads CASSKTGLSTDTQYF. DNA for the CDR3: TGTGCCAGCAGCAAAACGGGACTTAGCACAGATACGCAGTATTTT.

The CDR3, as DNA: TGTGCCAGCAGCTTAATGGACACTGAAGCTTTCTTT. Residues: CASSLMDTEAFF. The rearrangement joins TRBV7-9 to TRBJ1-1; D is unresolved. Trimming left V 2 bases short and J 3 bases short, with 4 bases between. This CDR3 has 12 residues. From germline, CDR1 is SEHNR and CDR2 FQNEAQ (reference sequence). Full variable domain (remainder filled in from reference TRBV7-9 and TRBJ1-1): DTGVSQNPRHKITKRGQNVTFRCDPISEHNRLYWYRQTLGQGPEFLTYFQNEAQLEKSRLLSDRFSAERPKGSFSTLEIQRTEQGDSAMYLCASSLMDTEAFFGQGTRLTVV.

The genes are TRBV9 and TRBJ2-5, with 8 bases aligning to TRBD1. V was clipped by 3 bases and J by 1 base; unmatched bases: 2. The CDR3 is made up of 14 amino acids. Germline CDR1 and CDR2: SGDLS and YYNGEE. In DNA, the CDR3 is TGTGCCAGCAGCGCCACAGGGGGCCAAGAGACCCAGTACTTC. Translating gives CASSATGGQETQYF.

The chain joins TRBV5-1 to TRBJ1-1, with 10 positions matching TRBD1. J lost 0 bases, V lost 5 bases, and 7 bases had no gene match. Germline CDR1 reads SGHRS; CDR2 reads YFSETQ. The CDR3 loop spans 16 amino acids. Here the CDR3 DNA reads TGCGCCAGCAGGCTGACAGGGGGCCTGCTGAACACTGAAGCTTTCTTT. It translates to CASRLTGGLLNTEAFF.

This clone was picked up one time. This chain connects TRBV6-4 to TRBJ2-6; D not certain. V was clipped by 6 bases and J by 0 bases, with 6 bases between them. The CDR3 runs to 14 residues. Germline values: CDR1 MRHNA, CDR2 SNTAGT. CDR3 DNA sequence: TGTGCCAGCAGCGAAATCTCTGGGGCCAACGTCCTGACTTTC. Translation gives CASSEISGANVLTF.